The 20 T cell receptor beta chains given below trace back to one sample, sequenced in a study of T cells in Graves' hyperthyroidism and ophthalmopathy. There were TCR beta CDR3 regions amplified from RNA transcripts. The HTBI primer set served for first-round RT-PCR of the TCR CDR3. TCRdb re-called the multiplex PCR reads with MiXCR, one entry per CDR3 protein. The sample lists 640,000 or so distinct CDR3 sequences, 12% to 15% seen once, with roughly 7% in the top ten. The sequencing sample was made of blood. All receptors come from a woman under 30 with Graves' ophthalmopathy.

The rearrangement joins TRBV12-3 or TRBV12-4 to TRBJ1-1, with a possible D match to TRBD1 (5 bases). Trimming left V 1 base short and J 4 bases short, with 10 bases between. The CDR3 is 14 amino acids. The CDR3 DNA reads TGTGCCAGCAGTTTAGGGGTAGGGGCCACTGAAGCTTTCTTT. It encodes CASSLGVGATEAFF.

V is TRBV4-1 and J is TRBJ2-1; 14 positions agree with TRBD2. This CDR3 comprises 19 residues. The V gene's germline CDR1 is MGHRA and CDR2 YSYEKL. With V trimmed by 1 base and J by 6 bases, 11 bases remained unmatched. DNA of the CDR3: TGCGCCAGCAGCCAAGGGGAGACTAGCGGGAGGGAGTCGACCAATGAGCAGTTCTTC. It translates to CASSQGETSGRESTNEQFF.

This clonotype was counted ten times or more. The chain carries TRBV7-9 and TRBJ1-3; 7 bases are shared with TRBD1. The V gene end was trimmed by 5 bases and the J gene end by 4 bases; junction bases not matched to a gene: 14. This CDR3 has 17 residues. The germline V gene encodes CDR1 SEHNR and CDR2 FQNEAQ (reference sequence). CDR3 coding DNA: TGTGCCAGCAGCCCAAATTTCTTCAGGGGGAACGGAAACACCATATATTTT. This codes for CASSPNFFRGNGNTIYF.

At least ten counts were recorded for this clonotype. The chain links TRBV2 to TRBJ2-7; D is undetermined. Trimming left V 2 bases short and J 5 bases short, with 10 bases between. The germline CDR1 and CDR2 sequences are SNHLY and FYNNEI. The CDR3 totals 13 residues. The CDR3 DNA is TGTGCCAGCAGTGAACGGGCGTTTAACGAGCAGTACTTC. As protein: CASSERAFNEQYF.

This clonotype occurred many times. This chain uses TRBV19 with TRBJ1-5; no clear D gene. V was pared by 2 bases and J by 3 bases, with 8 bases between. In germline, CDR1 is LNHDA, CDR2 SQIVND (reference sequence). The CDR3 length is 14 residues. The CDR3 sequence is CASSITENNQPQHF. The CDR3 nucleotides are TGTGCCAGTAGTATAACAGAAAACAATCAGCCCCAGCATTTT.

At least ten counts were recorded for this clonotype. CDR3 DNA: TGTGCCAGCAGCTTTCCGGGCGGGAGGGCAGAGACCCAGTACTTC. Protein sequence: CASSFPGGRAETQYF. The chain couples TRBV7-6 to TRBJ2-5; the match to TRBD2 covers 9 bases. Germline V gene lookup returns CDR1 SGHVS and CDR2 FNYEAQ. The CDR3 loop spans 15 amino acids. Trimming removed 3 bases from V and 4 bases from J; junction bases left unmatched: 6.

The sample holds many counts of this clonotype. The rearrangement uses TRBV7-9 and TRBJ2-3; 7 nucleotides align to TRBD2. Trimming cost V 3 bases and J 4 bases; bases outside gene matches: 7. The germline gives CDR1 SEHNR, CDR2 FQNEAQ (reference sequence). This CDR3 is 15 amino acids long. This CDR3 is CASSLDGLAADTQYF. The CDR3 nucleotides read TGTGCCAGCAGCTTGGACGGCCTAGCGGCAGATACGCAGTATTTT.

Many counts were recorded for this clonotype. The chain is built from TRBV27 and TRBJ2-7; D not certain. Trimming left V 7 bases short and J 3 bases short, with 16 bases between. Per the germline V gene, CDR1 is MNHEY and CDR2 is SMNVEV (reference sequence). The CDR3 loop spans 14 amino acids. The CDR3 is CASTVSFGSYEQYF. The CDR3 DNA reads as TGTGCCAGCACCGTTTCTTTCGGCAGCTACGAGCAGTACTTC.

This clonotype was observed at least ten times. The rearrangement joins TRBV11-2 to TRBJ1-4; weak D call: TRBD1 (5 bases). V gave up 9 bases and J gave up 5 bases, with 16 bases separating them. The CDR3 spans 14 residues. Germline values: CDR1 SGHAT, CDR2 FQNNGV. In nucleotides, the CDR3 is TGTGCCAGTAAGCTTCCGGGGACGAATGAAAAACTGTTTTTT. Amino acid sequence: CASKLPGTNEKLFF.

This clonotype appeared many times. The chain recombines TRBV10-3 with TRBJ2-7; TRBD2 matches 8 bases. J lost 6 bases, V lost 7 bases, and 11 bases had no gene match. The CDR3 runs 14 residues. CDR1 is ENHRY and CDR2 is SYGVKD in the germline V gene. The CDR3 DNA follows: TGTGCCATCAATAGTGCGGGAGGATGGTCCGAGCAGTACTTC. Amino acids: CAINSAGGWSEQYF.

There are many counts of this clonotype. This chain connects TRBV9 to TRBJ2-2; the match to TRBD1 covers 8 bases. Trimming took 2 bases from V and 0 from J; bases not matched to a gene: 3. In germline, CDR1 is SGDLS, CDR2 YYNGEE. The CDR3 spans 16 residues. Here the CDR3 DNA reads TGTGCCAGCAGCGTCGGGACAGGTTCGAACACCGGGGAGCTGTTTTTT. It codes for CASSVGTGSNTGELFF. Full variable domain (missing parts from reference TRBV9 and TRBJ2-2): DSGVTQTPKHLITATGQRVTLRCSPRSGDLSVYWYQQSLDQGLQFLIQYYNGEERAKGNILERFSAQQFPDLHSELNLSSLELGDSALYFCASSVGTGSNTGELFFGEGSRLTVL.

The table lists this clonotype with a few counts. The CDR3 DNA follows: TGTGCCAGCAGTCGGGGGGGAGGGGTCTACGAGCAGTACTTC. It yields the protein CASSRGGGVYEQYF. V is TRBV6-1 and J is TRBJ2-7; 8 bases align to TRBD2. CDR1 MNHNS and CDR2 SASEGT come from the germline V gene. The CDR3 is made up of 14 amino acids. The V segment lost 5 bases and the J segment 3 bases; nucleotides outside the gene matches: 6.

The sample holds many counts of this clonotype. CDR3 sequence (DNA): TGTGCCAGCAGCTCACAGGGGGCCTCCACTGAAGCTTTCTTT. Translated: CASSSQGASTEAFF. This sequence joins TRBV7-8 and TRBJ1-1, with 9 nucleotides matching TRBD1. This CDR3 is built from 14 residues. Trimming took 4 bases from V and 4 from J; bases not matched to a gene: 4. The germline V gene has CDR1 SGHVS and CDR2 FQNEAQ. Using reference TRBV7-8 and TRBJ1-1 for the parts outside the CDR3, the full variable domain is GAGVSQSPRYKVAKRGQDVALRCDPISGHVSLFWYQQALGQGPEFLTYFQNEAQLDKSGLPSDRFFAERPEGSVSTLKIQRTQQEDSAVYLCASSSQGASTEAFFGQGTRLTVV.

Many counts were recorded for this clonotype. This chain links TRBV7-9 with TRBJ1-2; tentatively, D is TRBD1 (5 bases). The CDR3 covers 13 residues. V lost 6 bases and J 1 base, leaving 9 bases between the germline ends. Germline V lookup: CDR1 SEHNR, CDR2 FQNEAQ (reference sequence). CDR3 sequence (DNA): TGTGCCAGCAGAGCCGACAGTAACTATGGCTACACCTTC. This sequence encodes CASRADSNYGYTF.

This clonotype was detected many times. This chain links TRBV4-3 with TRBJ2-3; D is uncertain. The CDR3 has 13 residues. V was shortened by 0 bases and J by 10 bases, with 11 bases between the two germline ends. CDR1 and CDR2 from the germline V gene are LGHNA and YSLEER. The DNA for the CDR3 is TGCGCCAGCAGCCAAGATGGAGAAAATGCGCAGTATTTT. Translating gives CASSQDGENAQYF.

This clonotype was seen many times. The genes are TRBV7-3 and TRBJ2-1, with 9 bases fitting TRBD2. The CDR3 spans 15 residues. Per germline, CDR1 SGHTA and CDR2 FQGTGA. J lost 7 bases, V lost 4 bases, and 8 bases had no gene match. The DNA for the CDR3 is TGTGCCAGCAGCTCCCCTTCTAGCGGGATTAATGAGCAGTTCTTC. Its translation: CASSSPSSGINEQFF.

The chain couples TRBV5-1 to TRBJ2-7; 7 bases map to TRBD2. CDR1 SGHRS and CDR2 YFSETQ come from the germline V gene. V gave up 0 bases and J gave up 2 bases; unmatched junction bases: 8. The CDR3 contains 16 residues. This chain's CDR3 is CASSLARLAAAYEQYF. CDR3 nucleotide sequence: TGCGCCAGCAGCTTGGCCAGACTAGCAGCTGCCTACGAGCAGTACTTC.

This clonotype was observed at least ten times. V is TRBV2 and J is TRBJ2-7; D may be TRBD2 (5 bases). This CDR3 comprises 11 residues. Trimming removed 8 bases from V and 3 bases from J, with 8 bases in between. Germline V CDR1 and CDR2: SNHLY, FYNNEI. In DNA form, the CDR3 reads TGTGCCAGCGCAGACTACTACGAGCAGTACTTC. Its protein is CASADYYEQYF.

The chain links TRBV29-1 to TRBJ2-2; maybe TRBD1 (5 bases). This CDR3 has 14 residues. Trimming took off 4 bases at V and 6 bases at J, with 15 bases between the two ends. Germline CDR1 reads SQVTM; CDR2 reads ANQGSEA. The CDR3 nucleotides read TGCAGCGTTGCAACAGGTGGGGTGGCCGGGGAGCTGTTTTTT. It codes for CSVATGGVAGELFF.

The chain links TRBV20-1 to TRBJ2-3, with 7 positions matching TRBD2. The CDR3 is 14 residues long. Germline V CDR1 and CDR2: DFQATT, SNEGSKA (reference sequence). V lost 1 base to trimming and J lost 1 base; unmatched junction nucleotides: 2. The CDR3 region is CSARGGSGTDTQYF. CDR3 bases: TGCAGTGCTAGAGGCGGGAGCGGCACAGATACGCAGTATTTT.